This T cell receptor (beta chain) was sequenced in a study of response to subunit inactivated influenza vaccine. The sample holds a few counts of this clonotype. TCRdb itself ran the RT-PCR reads through MiXCR, one entry per CDR3 protein. The table lists about 530,000 distinct CDR3 sequences, about 12% of them singletons. Trimming shortened V by 2 bases and J by 3 bases, and 7 bases separated the two germline ends. The CDR3 covers 13 residues. Sequencing used PBMCs from blood, obtained on the day of vaccination. This sequence joins TRBV12-3 or TRBV12-4 and TRBJ1-1; D might be TRBD1 (5 bases). The clonotype was recovered from a man aged 50 to 59 who received an inactivated influenza vaccine. The CDR3 spells CASSLKGDTEAFF. The CDR3 coding sequence is TGTGCCAGCAGTTTAAAAGGGGACACTGAAGCTTTCTTT.